This entry lists 17 T cell receptor beta chains sequenced from one sample in a study of T cells in Graves' hyperthyroidism and ophthalmopathy (dated by TCRdb to the late 2010s). The library was produced with multiplex PCR. The sequencer listed for this sample is Illumina HiSeq 2000. The TCR beta CDR3 regions were amplified from RNA transcripts. For the first round of RT-PCR on the TCR CDR3, the HTBI primer set was used together with the Qiagen OneStep RT-PCR kit. TCRdb reran the public reads through fastp at Q25 and MiXCR, keeping productive beta chains. Merged by CDR3 protein, the rows form single entries marked with the most common genes and DNA. The sample yields around 500,000 distinct CDR3 sequences; roughly a sixth were counted once. The ten largest clones capture about 29% of the sample. The sequenced material came from blood. These receptor sequences come from a woman aged 30 to 39 with Graves' ophthalmopathy.

This clonotype came up many times. This chain links TRBV20-1 with TRBJ2-1, with D unresolved. CDR3 length equals 12 residues. From germline, CDR1 is DFQATT and CDR2 SNEGSKA (reference sequence). Trimming cost V 1 base and J 7 bases, with 8 bases left between them. The DNA for the CDR3 is TGCAGTGCTAGAGTTTGGCAGAATGAGCAGTTCTTC. It translates to CSARVWQNEQFF.

This chain joins TRBV6-1 and TRBJ2-1, with 10 bases matching TRBD1. Germline V gene lookup returns CDR1 MNHNS and CDR2 SASEGT. This CDR3 spans 15 amino acids. V lost 1 base to trimming and J lost 9 bases; unmatched junction nucleotides: 6. The CDR3: CASSEDGTGDVEQFF. The DNA for the CDR3 is TGTGCCAGCAGTGAAGATGGGACAGGGGATGTTGAGCAGTTCTTC.

This clonotype was counted at least ten times. J is TRBJ2-7 and V is TRBV6-2 or TRBV6-3; the D is unclear. Germline-derived CDR1 and CDR2 are MNHEY and SVGEGT. The germline V and J ends were trimmed by 2 bases and 6 bases, with 8 bases remaining between them. This CDR3 contains 12 residues. The CDR3 nucleotides are TGTGCCAGCAGTTACGATCCTGCCGAGCAGTACTTC. This encodes CASSYDPAEQYF.

V usage is TRBV29-1 and J usage is TRBJ1-2; the D gene is possibly TRBD1 (5 bases). Trimming cost V 7 bases and J 4 bases, with 13 bases left between them. CDR3 length equals 12 residues. The germline gives CDR1 SQVTM, CDR2 ANQGSEA. This CDR3 reads CSGQAGSYGYTF. CDR3 DNA: TGCAGCGGTCAGGCAGGGTCCTATGGCTACACCTTC.

CDR3 residues: CASSVIPTAGHRLSSYNEQFF. CDR3 coding DNA: TGTGCCAGCAGCGTAATACCCACGGCGGGACACAGATTAAGCTCCTACAATGAGCAGTTCTTC. The rearrangement joins TRBV9 to TRBJ2-1, with D possibly being TRBD1 or TRBD2 (6 bases each). The V gene's germline CDR1 is SGDLS and CDR2 YYNGEE. V was clipped by 1 base and J by 0 bases, with 26 bases between them. This CDR3 contains 21 residues.

This clonotype has a handful of counts. The chain couples TRBV12-3 or TRBV12-4 to TRBJ2-4, with D possibly being TRBD1 (5 bases). The CDR3 covers 18 residues. Trimming shortened V by 6 bases and J by 1 base, and 22 bases separated the two germline ends. CDR3 loop: CASRYRSLGTGAKNIQYF. CDR3 sequence (DNA): TGTGCCAGCAGATACAGGTCCCTAGGAACTGGGGCCAAAAACATTCAGTACTTC.

This clonotype was picked up a small number of times. V gene TRBV28 combines with J gene TRBJ1-1; no clear D gene. Deletions cut 7 bases from V and 0 bases from J, with 6 bases between. Per the germline V gene, CDR1 is MDHEN and CDR2 is SYDVKM. The CDR3 extends over 12 amino acids. CDR3 sequence (DNA): TGTGCCAGCAAGCCCATGAACACTGAAGCTTTCTTT. Translation: CASKPMNTEAFF.

The J gene is TRBJ2-2, the V gene TRBV7-8; tentatively, D is TRBD2 (7 bases). V was shortened by 3 bases and J by 0 bases, with 23 bases between the two germline ends. Germline V gives CDR1 SGHVS, CDR2 FQNEAQ. The CDR3 totals 20 residues. The CDR3 loop is CASSFVDSSAGAANTGELFF. Here the CDR3 DNA reads TGTGCCAGCAGCTTTGTGGACTCTTCCGCGGGGGCCGCGAACACCGGGGAGCTGTTTTTT.

In its sample, this clonotype was seen many times. The CDR3 nucleotides read TGTGCCAGCAGTTTTGAAAGGACCAATCGTAATGAGCAGTTCTTC. It specifies CASSFERTNRNEQFF. The genes are TRBV12-3 or TRBV12-4 and TRBJ2-1, with D uncertain. The CDR3 sequence is 15 residues long. V dropped 3 bases and J dropped 7 bases, with 16 bases sitting between them.

This clonotype has a count of ten or more. The J gene is TRBJ2-1, the V gene TRBV7-8; 12 nucleotides agree with TRBD2. J gave up 8 bases and V 2 bases, and 4 bases lay outside the gene matches. The CDR3 is 15 residues long. The germline gives CDR1 SGHVS, CDR2 FQNEAQ. CDR3 DNA sequence: TGTGCCAGCAGCTTATCACTAGCGGGAGGTTATGAGCAGTTCTTC. Translation gives CASSLSLAGGYEQFF.

This clonotype was recorded at least ten times. The gene calls are TRBV20-1 and TRBJ2-7; 7 nucleotides match TRBD2. The germline CDR1 and CDR2 sequences are DFQATT and SNEGSKA (reference sequence). The CDR3 length is 17 residues. V lost 0 bases, J lost 1 base, and 12 bases stayed unmatched. The CDR3 nucleotides read TGCAGTGCTAGAGATCTAATGGAGGGAGGGGTATCCTACGAGCAGTACTTC. Its protein product is CSARDLMEGGVSYEQYF.

This clonotype was seen repeatedly, ten times or more. The chain links TRBV7-6 to TRBJ2-3, with 10 bases lining up with TRBD2. Germline V gives CDR1 SGHVS, CDR2 FNYEAQ. The CDR3 is 21 amino acids. V was pared by 1 base and J by 2 bases, with 18 bases of the junction left unmatched. This CDR3 reads CASSLGYGRGQLAGHTDTQYF. CDR3 DNA sequence: TGTGCCAGCAGCTTAGGCTATGGCAGGGGGCAACTAGCGGGGCACACAGATACGCAGTATTTT.

This clonotype was detected ten times or more. The V and J genes are TRBV12-3 or TRBV12-4 and TRBJ1-2, with D unclear. V lost 4 bases, J lost 3 bases, and 3 bases lay in between. The CDR3 totals 11 residues. The CDR3 coding sequence is TGTGCCAGCAGTTCAGACTATGGCTACACCTTC. Its translation: CASSSDYGYTF.

On this clonotype: This clone may be a read error of a much larger clone one base away. A read error is likely, as this CDR3 ends without the conserved phenylalanine or tryptophan. The rearrangement links TRBV29-1 to TRBJ1-1; the D is unclear. The V end was cut by 2 bases, the J end by 0 bases, with 7 bases between. The CDR3 totals 13 residues. The germline CDR1 and CDR2 sequences are SQVTM and ANQGSEA. The CDR3 protein is CSVEPRMNTEAFL. The CDR3 DNA follows: TGCAGCGTTGAACCCAGGATGAACACTGAAGCTTTCCTT.

Only a few counts were recorded for this clonotype. The V gene is TRBV5-6, the J gene TRBJ2-1, with TRBD2 matching over 12 bases. Germline CDR1 reads SGHDT; CDR2 reads YYEEEE. The CDR3 has 15 residues. Trimming cost V 0 bases and J 9 bases; bases outside gene matches: 4. DNA for the CDR3: TGTGCCAGCAGCTTGGTTCTAGCGGGAGGGGGTGAGCAGTTCTTC. Translated: CASSLVLAGGGEQFF.

The CDR3: CASSDWGGRGVREQYF. Here the CDR3 DNA reads TGTGCCAGCTCAGACTGGGGCGGGAGAGGGGTGAGGGAGCAGTACTTC. The chain has TRBV27 and TRBJ2-7; the match to TRBD2 covers 7 bases. The germline gives CDR1 MNHEY, CDR2 SMNVEV (reference sequence). V shed 8 bases, J shed 7 bases, and the junction held 20 bases outside the gene matches. This CDR3 comprises 16 residues.

The sample holds a few counts of this clonotype. The V call is TRBV6-2 or TRBV6-3, the J call TRBJ2-5, with 7 bases identical to TRBD2. The trim removed 5 bases at V and 2 bases at J, leaving 8 bases unmatched. The CDR3 loop spans 15 amino acids. Looked up from germline, CDR1 is MNHEY and CDR2 is SVGEGT. The CDR3 DNA sequence: TGTGCCAGCAGTCCGGGGCCTAGCGGACAAGAGACCCAGTACTTC. Protein sequence: CASSPGPSGQETQYF.